The 10 T cell receptor beta chains presented below share a single source sample, sequenced in a study of cytomegalovirus exposure and HLA in healthy donors. PCR amplification relied on 60 Vbeta primers (plus 13 Jbeta primers). Repertoires were generated with immunoSEQ multiplex PCR, while TCRdb's copy carries only in-frame clones and drops some. Its listing shows about 78,000 clones. Sample: PBMCs. Every receptor here comes from a female donor in good health and CMV-seropositive.

This chain joins TRBV30 and TRBJ2-5; D not resolved. The assigned J gene may be wrong: the sequence end matches TRBJ2-7 better. The V gene's germline CDR1 is GTSNPN and CDR2 SVGIG (reference sequence). CDR3 length: 14 amino acids. In nucleotides, the CDR3 is TGTGCCTGGAGTGCTGAACTTGCCTCCTACGAGCAGTACTTC. This encodes CAWSAELASYEQYF.

The rearrangement joins TRBV28 to TRBJ1-5; the D is unclear. The CDR3 extends over 12 amino acids. Germline V gives CDR1 MDHEN, CDR2 SYDVKM. The germline V and J ends were trimmed by 8 bases and 2 bases, with 7 bases remaining between them. CDR3 bases: TGTGCCAGCGCCCAGGGCAATCAGCCCCAGCATTTT. Residues: CASAQGNQPQHF.

The rearrangement uses TRBV7-2 and TRBJ2-2, with TRBD2 matching over 8 bases. CDR1 and CDR2 (germline): SGHTA, FQGNSA. The V segment lost 3 bases and the J segment 1 base; nucleotides outside the gene matches: 7. The CDR3 covers 17 residues. Written as DNA, the CDR3 is TGTGCCAGCAGCTTTAGGGGCGCGGGAGGGAACACCGGGGAGCTGTTTTTT. This sequence encodes CASSFRGAGGNTGELFF.

This rearrangement joins TRBV5-1 to TRBJ2-3; 7 bases line up with TRBD2. The CDR3 contains 15 residues. V dropped 2 bases and J dropped 0; count of bases not matched to a gene: 3. From germline, CDR1 is SGHRS and CDR2 YFSETQ. In DNA, the CDR3 is TGCGCCAGCAGCTTACGGGAGGTTAGCACAGATACGCAGTATTTT. Protein: CASSLREVSTDTQYF.

This chain connects TRBV7-9 to TRBJ2-7, with 11 nucleotides matching TRBD1. CDR3 length: 15 residues. The junction had 9 bases not matched to a gene; V was cut back by 5 bases and J by 6 bases. Germline loops: CDR1 SEHNR, CDR2 FQNEAQ (reference sequence). The CDR3 coding sequence is TGTGCCAGCAGCCAAAGGGGGACAGGGGGTATCGAGCAGTACTTC. It is translated as CASSQRGTGGIEQYF.

V usage is TRBV5-4 and J usage is TRBJ1-1; D unclear. Per germline, CDR1 SGHNT and CDR2 YYREEE (reference sequence). Between the trimmed V and J ends, which lost 4 bases and 0 bases, there was a span of 16 bases. The CDR3 has 16 amino acids. The CDR3 coding sequence is TGTGCCAGCAGCCTCCAACAGCCGAGAATGAACACTGAAGCTTTCTTT. Its translation is CASSLQQPRMNTEAFF.

CDR3 amino acids: CAWRTGGGEKLFF. DNA of the CDR3: TGTGCCTGGAGGACAGGGGGTGGCGAAAAACTGTTTTTT. J is TRBJ1-4 and V is TRBV30, with 9 positions matching TRBD1. The trim removed 3 bases at V and 8 bases at J, leaving 4 bases unmatched. Per germline, CDR1 GTSNPN and CDR2 SVGIG (reference sequence). This CDR3 has 13 residues.

The chain uses TRBV28 and TRBJ1-4; 7 bases match TRBD1. After removal of 5 bases from V and 8 bases from J, the junction contained 11 bases not matched to a gene. Germline CDR1 MDHEN, CDR2 SYDVKM. This CDR3 contains 15 residues. CDR3 sequence: CASSAYYRGREKLFF. In nucleotides, the CDR3 is TGTGCCAGCAGTGCATATTACAGGGGCCGGGAAAAACTGTTTTTT.

The V gene is TRBV18, the J gene TRBJ2-3; D not certain. Germline V gene data show CDR1 as KGHSH and CDR2 as LQKENI. The CDR3 spans 14 residues. V lost 2 bases to trimming and J lost 0 bases, with 6 bases between them. The CDR3 nucleotides read TGTGCCAGCTCACCAACTGTGAGCACAGATACGCAGTATTTT. The encoded protein is CASSPTVSTDTQYF.

The chain employs TRBV9 and TRBJ2-5, with D possibly matching TRBD2 (6 bases). Trimming left V 5 bases short and J 0 bases short, with 14 bases between. Germline loops: CDR1 SGDLS, CDR2 YYNGEE. This CDR3 is built from 15 residues. The CDR3 sequence: CASSDGGQYQETQYF. In DNA form, the CDR3 reads TGTGCCAGCAGTGACGGGGGTCAGTACCAAGAGACCCAGTACTTC.